These 32 T cell receptor beta chains came from one sample sequenced in a study of T-cell reconstitution after alpha-beta-depleted transplantation in children. Preparation of the TCRbeta library was carried out with unique molecular identifiers. TCRdb fed the PCR reads into MiXCR, producing one record per CDR3 protein. The data hold around 200,000 distinct CDR3 sequences, with approximately 9.5% observed a single time. The sequencing used PBMCs from the stem cell graft donor, collected from the stem cell graft. The receptors derive from a human donor who donated a stem cell graft to a child with acute lymphoblastic leukemia.

J is TRBJ1-5 and V is TRBV5-1, with D perhaps TRBD1 (6 bases). Germline CDR1 and CDR2: SGHRS and YFSETQ. The germline V and J ends were trimmed by 0 bases and 5 bases, with 9 bases remaining between them. This CDR3 contains 14 residues. CDR3 sequence: CASSLVPGDQPQHF. The CDR3 DNA reads as TGCGCCAGCAGCTTGGTACCAGGGGATCAGCCCCAGCATTTT.

This clonotype appeared many times. The CDR3 DNA reads as TGTGCCAGCAGCTTAGCGGTGGGGGGATGGGCCAATCAGCCCCAGCATTTT. Its translation: CASSLAVGGWANQPQHF. The J gene is TRBJ1-5, the V gene TRBV7-8, with D perhaps TRBD1 (5 bases). Trimming took 0 bases from V and 3 from J, leaving 15 bases between them. The CDR3 contains 17 residues. Germline V gives CDR1 SGHVS, CDR2 FQNEAQ.

Regarding this clonotype: A read error is likely, as this CDR3 ends without the conserved phenylalanine or tryptophan. J is TRBJ1-1 and V is TRBV27; D not certain. The ends were cut back, 8 bases at V and 5 bases at J, with 18 bases in the middle. This CDR3 has 14 residues. The germline V gene has CDR1 MNHEY and CDR2 SMNVEV (reference sequence). The CDR3 nucleotides are TGTGCCAGCCGGGGAGAAGGGAGATGGACTGAAGCTTTCGTT. Residues: CASRGEGRWTEAFV.

The chain employs TRBV6-1 and TRBJ2-4, with no clear D. V was clipped by 5 bases and J by 5 bases, with 13 bases between them. There are 14 residues in the CDR3. Per germline, CDR1 MNHNS and CDR2 SASEGT. The CDR3 reads CASSLPETQNIQYF. Written as DNA, the CDR3 is TGTGCCAGCAGTCTCCCGGAGACCCAAAACATTCAGTACTTC.

This clonotype was counted at least ten times. The chain recombines TRBV5-1 with TRBJ1-5, with 9 bases lining up with TRBD1. This CDR3 is built from 14 residues. Germline trimming cut 4 bases from V and 7 bases from J; bases unmatched to any gene: 6. CDR1 is SGHRS and CDR2 is YFSETQ in the germline V gene. CDR3 DNA: TGCGCCAGCAGCCAGGGACAGGGTGGCCAGCCCCAGCATTTT. Translated, it gives CASSQGQGGQPQHF.

This clonotype was observed a handful of times. This chain joins TRBV9 and TRBJ1-4, with D possibly being TRBD1 (6 bases). Trimming took 3 bases from V and 3 from J, leaving 15 bases between them. This CDR3 has 16 amino acids. Germline CDR1 and CDR2: SGDLS and YYNGEE. This CDR3 reads CASSELGGQPNEKLFF. The CDR3 DNA reads TGTGCCAGCAGCGAACTGGGGGGGCAGCCTAATGAAAAACTGTTTTTT. Full variable domain (missing parts from reference TRBV9 and TRBJ1-4): DSGVTQTPKHLITATGQRVTLRCSPRSGDLSVYWYQQSLDQGLQFLIQYYNGEERAKGNILERFSAQQFPDLHSELNLSSLELGDSALYFCASSELGGQPNEKLFFGSGTQLSVL.

This clonotype was recorded a few times. The rearrangement uses TRBV7-8 and TRBJ1-2; D is possibly TRBD1 (5 bases). This CDR3 has 16 amino acids. The germline V and J ends were trimmed by 5 bases and 5 bases, with 21 bases remaining between them. CDR1 SGHVS and CDR2 FQNEAQ come from the germline V gene. The CDR3 sequence is CASSRPDGGTIYGYTF. CDR3 DNA: TGTGCCAGCAGCCGCCCCGATGGGGGGACTATATATGGCTACACCTTC.

The sample holds many counts of this clonotype. J is TRBJ1-2 and V is TRBV19, with D uncertain. V was shortened by 8 bases and J by 2 bases, with 18 bases between the two germline ends. Germline assignment: CDR1 LNHDA and CDR2 SQIVND (reference sequence). The CDR3 covers 15 residues. Written as DNA, the CDR3 is TGTGCCAGTTTAGTTACGGCTACTCGAAACTATGGCTACACCTTC. Translated: CASLVTATRNYGYTF.

The J gene is TRBJ2-7, the V gene TRBV7-7, with a possible D match to TRBD1 (6 bases). V was shortened by 2 bases and J by 3 bases, with 8 bases between the two germline ends. CDR1 is SSHAT and CDR2 is FNYEAQ in the germline V gene (reference sequence). This CDR3 has 13 residues. Here the CDR3 DNA reads TGTGCCAGCAGCTTACAGGGGAACTACGAGCAGTACTTC. Translation: CASSLQGNYEQYF.

The rearrangement joins TRBV20-1 to TRBJ2-1, with D tentatively TRBD1 (6 bases). This CDR3 has 16 residues. Deletions cut 5 bases from V and 0 bases from J, with 17 bases between. CDR1 is DFQATT, CDR2 SNEGSKA, per germline (reference sequence). CDR3 DNA: TGCAGTGCTCCTCGCCGGGGACATCGCTCCTACAATGAGCAGTTCTTC. As protein: CSAPRRGHRSYNEQFF.

This chain links TRBV5-1 with TRBJ1-1; D may be TRBD1 (6 bases). Per the germline V gene, CDR1 is SGHRS and CDR2 is YFSETQ. V was shortened by 5 bases and J by 0 bases, with 17 bases between the two germline ends. The CDR3 length is 16 residues. CDR3 in amino acids: CASRRDRLLMNTEAFF. The DNA for the CDR3 is TGCGCCAGCAGACGAGACAGGCTCCTAATGAACACTGAAGCTTTCTTT.

In this sample, this clonotype turned up many times. The rearrangement uses TRBV20-1 and TRBJ2-7, with D tentatively TRBD2 (5 bases). Germline V gene lookup returns CDR1 DFQATT and CDR2 SNEGSKA (reference sequence). CDR3 length: 14 residues. V was clipped by 0 bases and J by 2 bases, with 11 bases between them. DNA for the CDR3: TGCAGTGCTAGAGATCCTGAGAGGGCCTACGAGCAGTACTTC. Protein: CSARDPERAYEQYF.

This clonotype was recorded at least ten times. The rearrangement joins TRBV5-5 to TRBJ2-1; TRBD1 might be the D (7 bases). This CDR3 has 15 amino acids. Trimming shortened V by 4 bases and J by 4 bases, and 15 bases separated the two germline ends. Germline-derived CDR1 and CDR2 are SGHKS and YYEKEE (reference sequence). CDR3 sequence: CASSIQGGTYNEQFF. Here the CDR3 DNA reads TGTGCCAGCAGCATTCAGGGGGGAACTTACAATGAGCAGTTCTTC. Full variable domain (rest looked up from reference TRBV5-5 and TRBJ2-1): DAGVTQSPTHLIKTRGQQVTLRCSPISGHKSVSWYQQVLGQGPQFIFQYYEKEERGRGNFPDRFSARQFPNYSSELNVNALLLGDSALYLCASSIQGGTYNEQFFGPGTRLTVL.

This clonotype has ten or more counts. The V and J genes are TRBV20-1 and TRBJ1-6; 9 positions match TRBD1. The CDR3 consists of 15 residues. Losses at the gene ends were 0 bases for V and 9 bases for J; bases not matched to a gene: 6. Germline CDR1 reads DFQATT; CDR2 reads SNEGSKA (reference sequence). CDR3 in DNA: TGCAGTGCTAGAGACTCACAGGGGGCAGGTTCACCCCTCCACTTT. It translates to CSARDSQGAGSPLHF.

This clonotype was seen at least ten times. This chain joins TRBV6-5 and TRBJ1-5; D is unclear. The CDR3 sequence is 17 residues long. V was cut by 0 bases and J by 1 base, with 13 bases left in between. Germline V gene lookup returns CDR1 MNHEY and CDR2 SVGAGI. This chain's CDR3 is CASSYSSTIRSNQPQHF. CDR3 in DNA: TGTGCCAGCAGTTACTCATCCACTATTAGGAGCAATCAGCCCCAGCATTTT.

This clonotype was counted at least ten times. This chain joins TRBV12-3 or TRBV12-4 and TRBJ2-1; 8 bases are shared with TRBD2. Trimming cost V 7 bases and J 6 bases; bases outside gene matches: 8. This CDR3 is built from 14 residues. For the CDR3, the DNA is TGTGCCAGCATAGGTCGGGGGGGGATCAATGAGCAGTTCTTC. The encoded protein is CASIGRGGINEQFF.

In its sample, this clonotype was seen many times. The CDR3 loop is CASSTGLDPYEQYF. The CDR3 bases are TGTGCCAGCAGTACGGGCCTCGATCCCTACGAGCAGTACTTC. The chain joins TRBV12-3 or TRBV12-4 to TRBJ2-7; D remains unclear. This CDR3 contains 14 residues. V lost 5 bases to trimming and J lost 2 bases, with 13 bases between them.

This clonotype has only a few counts. The rearrangement uses TRBV11-2 and TRBJ1-5; D not certain. Germline V gene data show CDR1 as SGHAT and CDR2 as FQNNGV. CDR3 size: 15 residues. Deletions cut 2 bases from V and 1 base from J, with 9 bases between. CDR3 bases: TGTGCCAGCAGCTTACTGGCAAGGAGCAATCAGCCCCAGCATTTT. It yields the protein CASSLLARSNQPQHF.

The V gene is TRBV29-1, the J gene TRBJ1-1; D is possibly TRBD1 (5 bases). Per the germline V gene, CDR1 is SQVTM and CDR2 is ANQGSEA. The length of the CDR3 is 12 residues. V shed 8 bases and J shed 6 bases, with 16 bases lying between them. The CDR3 loop reads CSPGGVGAEAFF. Here the CDR3 DNA reads TGCAGCCCCGGGGGTGTTGGGGCTGAAGCTTTCTTT.

There are many counts of this clonotype. The chain combines TRBV6-4 with TRBJ2-6; D unresolved. The ends were cut back, 2 bases at V and 0 bases at J, with 5 bases in the middle. The CDR3 length is 15 residues. Germline V lookup: CDR1 MRHNA, CDR2 SNTAGT. The CDR3 loop is CASSDSPSGANVLTF. The DNA of the CDR3 is TGTGCCAGCAGTGACAGTCCCTCTGGGGCCAACGTCCTGACTTTC.

This clonotype was counted many times. The chain couples TRBV5-1 to TRBJ2-3; 12 bases agree with TRBD2. The CDR3 covers 18 residues. Germline trimming cut 0 bases from V and 2 bases from J; bases unmatched to any gene: 7. CDR1 SGHRS and CDR2 YFSETQ come from the germline V gene. The CDR3 spells CASSLVLGLAGTTDTQYF. CDR3 in DNA: TGCGCCAGCAGCTTGGTCCTTGGACTAGCGGGGACCACAGATACGCAGTATTTT. The full variable domain, in which reference TRBV5-1 and TRBJ2-3 provide the parts outside the CDR3, is KAGVTQTPRYLIKTRGQQVTLSCSPISGHRSVSWYQQTPGQGLQFLFEYFSETQRNKGNFPGRFSGRQFSNSRSEMNVSTLELGDSALYLCASSLVLGLAGTTDTQYFGPGTRLTVL.

This clonotype was counted only a few times. The chain employs TRBV3-1 and TRBJ1-4; D is undetermined. Germline V gene data show CDR1 as LGHDT and CDR2 as YNNKEL (reference sequence). The CDR3 consists of 15 residues. The V end lost 2 bases, the J end lost 4 bases, and 11 bases lay between the germline ends. CDR3 protein: CASSQLDGGNEKLFF. DNA of the CDR3: TGTGCCAGCAGCCAACTCGACGGCGGTAATGAAAAACTGTTTTTT. Supplemented by reference TRBV3-1 and TRBJ1-4, the full variable domain reads DTAVSQTPKYLVTQMGNDKSIKCEQNLGHDTMYWYKQDSKKFLKIMFSYNNKELIINETVPNRFSPKSPDKAHLNLHINSLELGDSAVYFCASSQLDGGNEKLFFGSGTQLSVL.

This clonotype was detected a few times. The rearrangement joins TRBV5-1 to TRBJ1-2; D might be TRBD1 (6 bases). Germline V gene sequence: CDR1 SGHRS, CDR2 YFSETQ. The ends were cut back, 0 bases at V and 3 bases at J, with 12 bases in the middle. This CDR3 has 15 residues. The CDR3 loop reads CASSLDSQGHYGYTF. Here the CDR3 DNA reads TGCGCCAGCAGCTTGGATTCTCAGGGGCACTATGGCTACACCTTC.

This clonotype was recorded many times. This chain links TRBV6-1 with TRBJ2-6; D uncertain. Per germline, CDR1 MNHNS and CDR2 SASEGT. The CDR3 length is 17 residues. V was clipped by 5 bases and J by 1 base, with 15 bases between them. The CDR3 loop reads CASSPDTANSGANVLTF. The CDR3 nucleotides are TGTGCCAGCAGTCCAGACACAGCGAATTCTGGGGCCAACGTCCTGACTTTC.

There are many counts of this clonotype. The CDR3 region has the DNA TGTGCCAGCAGCTTAGGCTCCGGGCTATACACTGAAGCTTTCTTT. This sequence encodes CASSLGSGLYTEAFF. The chain recombines TRBV11-2 with TRBJ1-1; D gene unclear. Germline CDR1 is SGHAT and CDR2 is FQNNGV. V was shortened by 1 base and J by 3 bases, with 12 bases between the two germline ends. CDR3 length equals 15 residues.

This clonotype was detected many times. This chain connects TRBV5-1 to TRBJ2-5; D ambiguous. Per germline, CDR1 SGHRS and CDR2 YFSETQ. V lost 2 bases and J lost 5, with 4 bases in between. The CDR3 runs to 11 residues. The CDR3 sequence is CASSFVETQYF. The CDR3 DNA reads TGCGCCAGCAGCTTTGTGGAGACCCAGTACTTC.

In nucleotides, the CDR3 is TGTGCCAGCAGTCCCGCGGGCGGGGCGATAACTGAAGCTTTCTTT. It translates to CASSPAGGAITEAFF. The chain links TRBV12-3 or TRBV12-4 to TRBJ1-1; maybe TRBD1 (5 bases). The CDR3 length is 15 residues. The V and J ends lost 5 bases and 5 bases respectively, with 18 bases between them.

This clonotype was detected only a few times. The chain carries TRBV28 and TRBJ1-2; 12 positions match TRBD1. The CDR3 is made up of 16 amino acids. V shed 6 bases and J 7 bases; nucleotides not matched to a gene: 12. Germline CDR1 reads MDHEN; CDR2 reads SYDVKM. In nucleotides, the CDR3 is TGTGCCAGCAGGAGCGGGACAGGGGGCGGTTTGTTTGGCTACACCTTC. Its protein is CASRSGTGGGLFGYTF.

This clonotype was counted many times. This chain connects TRBV9 to TRBJ1-2; maybe TRBD1 (5 bases). Germline V gene data show CDR1 as SGDLS and CDR2 as YYNGEE. The CDR3 is 18 residues long. V was pared by 4 bases and J by 3 bases, with 25 bases between. The DNA for the CDR3 is TGTGCCAGCAGCCACGGGGCTCCGTCGCGCCCCGGTGACTATGGCTACACCTTC. Amino acids: CASSHGAPSRPGDYGYTF.

Only one count was recorded for this clonotype. This rearrangement joins TRBV11-2 to TRBJ2-3; a weak D match, TRBD2 (5 bases). Trimming shortened V by 0 bases and J by 3 bases, and 7 bases separated the two germline ends. The germline gives CDR1 SGHAT, CDR2 FQNNGV. This CDR3 spans 14 amino acids. Written as DNA, the CDR3 is TGTGCCAGCAGCTTAGAACGACTAACAGATACGCAGTATTTT. Translating gives CASSLERLTDTQYF.

This clonotype was detected only a few times. The chain couples TRBV10-1 to TRBJ2-7; D ambiguous. There are 13 residues in the CDR3. In germline, CDR1 is WNHNN, CDR2 SYGVQD (reference sequence). V was shortened by 3 bases and J by 3 bases, with 9 bases between the two germline ends. The CDR3 bases are TGCGCCAGCAGTGAAGCTGATGACTACGAGCAGTACTTC. Its translation is CASSEADDYEQYF.

CDR3 bases: TGTGCCAGCGTTGGAGTGGGGGCGTCCTACAATGAGCAGTTCTTC. This gives the protein CASVGVGASYNEQFF. The rearrangement links TRBV7-9 to TRBJ2-1, with a tentative D call TRBD1 (6 bases). Germline V gives CDR1 SEHNR, CDR2 FQNEAQ (reference sequence). V was pared by 8 bases and J by 1 base, with 15 bases between. The CDR3 runs to 15 residues.